Listed below are T cell receptor beta chains from one sample, sequenced in a study of blood T cell repertoires in COVID-19. The assay was immunoSEQ multiplex PCR, and TCRdb's table has in-frame clones only and misses some. The sample yields about 240,000 clones, around 90% seen once. The material sequenced was peripheral blood. The receptors originated from a man aged 55 to 70 who had recovered from COVID-19. Each CDR3 is given with its conserved first and last residue. The D gene is left open where the match is weak. Clone size is not always given. Where it is, it says once, few, many or a class for expanded clones.

len,abundance,v_gene,j_gene,d_gene,CDR3nt,CDR3aa
13,few,TRBV19,TRBJ2-5,-,TGTGCCAGTAGTATAGATGGAGGTGATTCCCAGTACTTC,CASSIDGGDSQYF
13,-,TRBV29-1,TRBJ2-1,-,TGCAGCGTAGAAGGCCCTGGAGGAAATGAGCAGTTCTTC,CSVEGPGGNEQFF
17,-,TRBV19,TRBJ1-5,TRBD1,TGTGCCAGTAGTAGACAGGGACAGGGTACGGGCAATCAGCCCCAGCATTTT,CASSRQGQGTGNQPQHF
17,once,TRBV6-4,TRBJ1-2,TRBD1,TGTGCCAACCTAACATGGGACAGTAGGGAGCGGTTGTATGGCTACACCTTC,CANLTWDSRERLYGYTF
15,-,TRBV27,TRBJ2-3,TRBD2,TGTGCCAGCAGGTTAAGCGGGGATTTGCCAGATACGCAGTATTTT,CASRLSGDLPDTQYF
17,-,TRBV18,TRBJ1-2,TRBD1,TGTGCCAGCTCACCCAGACAGGGGCCAGATTCTAACTATGGCTACACCTTC,CASSPRQGPDSNYGYTF
12,-,TRBV9,TRBJ2-1,TRBD1,TGTGCCAGCAGCGTTGGACAGGGCGAGCAGTTCTTC,CASSVGQGEQFF
14,-,TRBV27,TRBJ1-6,TRBD1,TGTGCCAGCAGTTCCGGGACAGAAAGTTCACCCCTCCACTTT,CASSSGTESSPLHF
14,-,TRBV5-6,TRBJ2-7,TRBD1,TGTGCCAGCAGCTTGGTGACAGGGATCCACGAGCAGTACTTC,CASSLVTGIHEQYF
14,-,TRBV2,TRBJ2-1,TRBD2,TGTGCCAGCAGTCCCGGGGGGGATTACAATGAGCAGTTCTTC,CASSPGGDYNEQFF
16,-,TRBV2,TRBJ1-1,-,TGTGCCAGCAGTGAATATTTCGGGGGAAGTGGCACTGAAGCTTTCTTT,CASSEYFGGSGTEAFF